Listed here is a single T cell receptor (beta chain). Its antigen is undetermined. The data were obtained in a study of cytomegalovirus exposure and HLA in healthy donors. Findings and limits, study-wide: Reported results showed that the classifier diagnosed cytomegalovirus status with high specificity and sensitivity. According to the study, about 180 TCR beta chains were cytomegalovirus-associated.

These donors were members of the 120-subject validation cohort, a group separate from the roughly 670-subject first cohort. The V and J ends lost 5 bases and 1 base, in that order; junction bases with no gene match: 4. CDR3 length: 15 residues. The germline V gene encodes CDR1 KGHSH and CDR2 LQKENI. Sequencing used immunoSEQ multiplex PCR; TCRdb keeps in-frame clones, though not all of them. In the table there are a few hundred thousand clones, around nine tenths of which are singletons. The source material was PBMCs. The V call is TRBV18, the J call TRBJ1-1; TRBD1 matches at 10 bases. The receptor was isolated from a woman under 30 in good health and CMV-seronegative. The CDR3 bases are TGTGCCAGCTCAACCTGGACAGGGGGGAACACTGAAGCTTTCTTT. This codes for CASSTWTGGNTEAFF. The entire variable domain, with the rest obtained from reference TRBV18 and TRBJ1-1, is as follows: NAGVMQNPRHLVRRRGQEARLRCSPMKGHSHVYWYRQLPEEGLKFMVYLQKENIIDESGMPKERFSAEFPKEGPSILRIQQVVRGDSAAYFCASSTWTGGNTEAFFGQGTRLTVV.